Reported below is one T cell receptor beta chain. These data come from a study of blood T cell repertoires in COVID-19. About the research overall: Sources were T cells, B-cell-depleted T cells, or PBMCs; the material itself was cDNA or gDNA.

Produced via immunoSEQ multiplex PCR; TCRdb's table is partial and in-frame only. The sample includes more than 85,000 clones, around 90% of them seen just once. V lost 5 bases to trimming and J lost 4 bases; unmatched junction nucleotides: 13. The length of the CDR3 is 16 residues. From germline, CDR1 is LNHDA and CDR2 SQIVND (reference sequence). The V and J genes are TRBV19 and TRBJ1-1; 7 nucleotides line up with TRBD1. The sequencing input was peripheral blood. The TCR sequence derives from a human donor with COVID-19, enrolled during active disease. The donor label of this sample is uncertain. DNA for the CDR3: TGTGCCAGTAGTGAACATCGACAGGGAAAAGGCACTGAAGCTTTCTTT. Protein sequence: CASSEHRQGKGTEAFF.